A selection of T cell receptor beta chains follows, all from one sample in a study of human thymus T cells. Sequencing was performed with immunoSEQ multiplex PCR; in TCRdb, only in-frame clones are kept and a portion is missing. The table includes under 150,000 clones, around 94% detected once. Input material: thymus tissue. The receptors originated from a boy younger than two with a congenital heart defect but otherwise immunologically healthy. Both conserved end residues are part of each CDR3. The D gene is left open where the match is weak. Not every row has a clone size; where given, it reads once, few, many or a size class.

v_call	j_call	d_call	clone_size	cdr3_aa	cdr3_nt
TRBV7-2	TRBJ2-7	NA	NA	CASSFPGPGFEQYF	TGTGCCAGCAGCTTTCCGGGACCCGGCTTCGAGCAGTACTTC
TRBV10-2	TRBJ2-2	NA	NA	CASTYRYWGGMYTGELFF	TGCGCCAGCACTTACCGATATTGGGGGGGCATGTACACCGGGGAGCTGTTTTTT
TRBV5-6	TRBJ2-4	NA	NA	CASTVLGNIQYF	TGTGCCAGTACTGTCTTGGGGAACATTCAGTACTTC
TRBV10-3	TRBJ2-3	TRBD2	NA	CAISEMGLAGGSTDTQYF	TGTGCCATCAGTGAGATGGGACTAGCGGGGGGGAGCACAGATACGCAGTATTTT
TRBV6-1	TRBJ1-6	NA	NA	CASSERGGRGDSPLHF	TGTGCCAGCAGTGAAAGGGGGGGCAGGGGCGATTCACCCCTCCACTTT
TRBV5-4	TRBJ1-2	NA	NA	CASSFGSAVGQPFNYGYTF	TGTGCCAGCAGCTTCGGGTCAGCGGTTGGACAGCCTTTTAACTATGGCTACACCTTC
TRBV5-4	TRBJ1-1	NA	once	CASSSGVGRLNTEAFF	TGTGCCAGCAGCTCCGGTGTGGGCCGGCTGAACACTGAAGCTTTCTTT
TRBV7-8	TRBJ2-7	NA	NA	CASSLGSGHGEQYF	TGTGCCAGCAGCTTAGGATCAGGGCACGGCGAGCAGTACTTC
TRBV9	TRBJ1-5	TRBD1	once	CASSVGTGNQPQHF	TGTGCCAGCAGCGTCGGGACAGGGAATCAGCCCCAGCATTTT
TRBV5-4	TRBJ2-1	NA	NA	CASSPEASAGDEQFF	TGTGCCAGCAGCCCTGAGGCTAGCGCTGGGGATGAGCAGTTCTTC
TRBV29-1	TRBJ2-7	NA	NA	CSAMSLGSDEQYF	TGCAGCGCGATGTCCTTGGGGTCCGACGAGCAGTACTTC
TRBV2	TRBJ1-3	NA	NA	CASSVLQSSGNTIYF	TGTGCCAGCAGTGTCCTCCAAAGCTCTGGAAACACCATATATTTT
TRBV5-8	TRBJ2-7	NA	NA	CASSLNVVYEQYF	TGTGCCAGCAGCTTGAACGTAGTCTACGAGCAGTACTTC
TRBV15	TRBJ2-3	NA	NA	CATSRDPASFTDTQYF	TGTGCCACCAGCAGAGATCCCGCCAGCTTCACAGATACGCAGTATTTT
TRBV15	TRBJ1-2	NA	once	CATSRDRTANYGYTF	TGTGCCACCAGCAGAGATCGGACGGCCAACTATGGCTACACCTTC
TRBV19	TRBJ2-7	NA	NA	CASSTRDSPYEQYF	TGTGCCAGTAGTACGCGGGACAGTCCCTACGAGCAGTACTTC
TRBV5-4	TRBJ1-6	NA	NA	CASSLARENSPLHF	TGTGCCAGCAGCTTGGCCAGGGAAAATTCACCCCTCCACTTT
TRBV11-2	TRBJ1-1	NA	NA	CASSLVGGTEAFF	TGTGCCAGCAGCTTAGTTGGCGGGACTGAAGCTTTCTTT
TRBV14	TRBJ1-1	TRBD1	NA	CASSQITGANTEAFF	TGTGCCAGCAGCCAAATTACAGGGGCGAACACTGAAGCTTTCTTT
TRBV10-3	TRBJ2-7	NA	NA	CATRGLSYEQYF	TGTGCCACCCGCGGGCTGTCCTACGAGCAGTACTTC
TRBV28	TRBJ2-2	TRBD2	NA	CASSLRGKEVTGELFF	TGTGCCAGCAGTTTGCGGGGGAAGGAAGTTACCGGGGAGCTGTTTTTT
TRBV4-2	TRBJ2-7	NA	NA	CASSQEGLDEQYF	TGTGCCAGCAGCCAAGAGGGTCTCGACGAGCAGTACTTC
TRBV19	TRBJ1-2	NA	NA	CASSGGAEPKYGYTF	TGTGCCAGTAGTGGTGGGGCTGAGCCTAAATATGGCTACACCTTC
TRBV4-1	TRBJ1-2	NA	NA	CASSQDKGRGYTF	TGCGCCAGCAGCCAAGATAAGGGGAGAGGCTACACCTTC
TRBV10-2	TRBJ2-3	NA	once	CASRGPDTQYF	TGCGCCAGCAGGGGCCCAGATACGCAGTATTTT
TRBV10-3	TRBJ1-2	TRBD1	NA	CAISASGGPVDGYTF	TGTGCCATCAGTGCGTCAGGGGGCCCTGTGGATGGCTACACCTTC
TRBV10-3	TRBJ1-5	NA	NA	CAISESKESGTNQPQHF	TGTGCCATCAGTGAGTCGAAGGAATCAGGCACCAATCAGCCCCAGCATTTT
TRBV12-5	TRBJ2-6	NA	NA	CASGLNAGGRGANVLTF	TGTGCTAGTGGTTTGAATGCGGGCGGGCGTGGGGCCAACGTCCTGACTTTC
TRBV5-8	TRBJ2-2	NA	NA	CASSLFIGVNTGELFF	TGTGCCAGCAGCTTGTTTATCGGTGTGAACACCGGGGAGCTGTTTTTT
TRBV7-3	TRBJ2-7	TRBD2	NA	CASSSHGTSGGSRKYEQYF	TGTGCCAGCAGCTCACACGGGACTAGCGGGGGTAGTCGGAAATACGAGCAGTACTTC
TRBV7-9	TRBJ1-1	NA	NA	CASSLGHRVNTEAFF	TGTGCCAGCAGCTTAGGGCACAGGGTCAACACTGAAGCTTTCTTT
TRBV10-3	TRBJ2-3	NA	once	CAISPRGGRPDTQYF	TGTGCCATCAGTCCGAGGGGGGGGAGGCCAGATACGCAGTATTTT
TRBV6-5	TRBJ1-5	NA	NA	CASSSLPVDGYQPQHF	TGTGCCAGCAGTTCCCTCCCCGTGGACGGCTATCAGCCCCAGCATTTT
TRBV10-3	TRBJ2-1	TRBD2	NA	CAISESTSGEYNEQFF	TGTGCCATCAGTGAGTCGACTAGCGGTGAATACAATGAGCAGTTCTTC
TRBV11-2	TRBJ2-3	NA	NA	CASSLVVGLYTDTQYF	TGTGCCAGCAGCTTAGTGGTGGGACTTTACACAGATACGCAGTATTTT
TRBV5-4	TRBJ1-2	TRBD1	NA	CASRKNRGDHYGYTF	TGTGCCAGCAGGAAGAACAGGGGCGATCACTATGGCTACACCTTC
TRBV2	TRBJ1-3	TRBD1	NA	CASLRGTDGNTIYF	TGTGCCAGCCTGCGTGGGACAGATGGAAACACCATATATTTT
TRBV15	TRBJ1-2	TRBD1	NA	CATSRPPSDRVAYGYTF	TGTGCCACCAGCAGACCTCCATCGGACAGGGTCGCCTATGGCTACACCTTC
TRBV5-6	TRBJ1-2	NA	NA	CASLVGGSYGYTF	TGTGCCAGCTTAGTGGGGGGGAGCTATGGCTACACCTTC
TRBV6-9	TRBJ2-1	NA	NA	CARPGFSSYNEQFF	TGTGCCAGACCGGGATTCAGCTCCTACAATGAGCAGTTCTTC
TRBV12-5	TRBJ1-6	NA	NA	CASGDRSSSYNSPLHF	TGTGCTAGTGGGGACAGATCGAGCTCCTATAATTCACCCCTCCACTTT
TRBV6-4	TRBJ1-5	NA	NA	CASSDSTRERNQPQHF	TGTGCCAGCAGTGACTCGACCAGGGAACGCAATCAGCCCCAGCATTTT
TRBV6-1	TRBJ1-4	NA	NA	CASSEGGVREKLFF	TGTGCCAGCAGTGAGGGGGGGGTACGGGAAAAACTGTTTTTT
TRBV29-1	TRBJ2-1	TRBD2	NA	CSVVPPTSGGGPYNEQFF	TGCAGCGTTGTTCCCCCCACTAGCGGGGGGGGCCCCTACAATGAGCAGTTCTTC
TRBV6-1	TRBJ1-3	NA	NA	CASSEDSVSGNTIYF	TGTGCCAGCAGTGAAGACAGCGTCTCTGGAAACACCATATATTTT
TRBV27	TRBJ2-7	NA	NA	CASSRGLGARDEQYF	TGTGCCAGCAGTCGGGGCCTCGGGGCTCGCGACGAGCAGTACTTC
TRBV10-1	TRBJ1-1	NA	NA	CASSESEVRARENTEAFF	TGCGCCAGCAGTGAGTCTGAAGTCCGGGCCAGGGAGAACACTGAAGCTTTCTTT
TRBV28	TRBJ1-6	NA	NA	CASRGPSHSPLHF	TGTGCCAGCCGCGGTCCGTCTCATTCACCCCTCCACTTT
TRBV6-1	TRBJ1-2	TRBD1	NA	CASQGGDYGYTF	TGTGCCAGTCAGGGGGGGGACTATGGCTACACCTTC
TRBV4-3	TRBJ2-3	TRBD1	once	CASSQRSGQRTDTQYF	TGCGCCAGCAGCCAAAGGTCGGGACAGCGCACAGATACGCAGTATTTT
TRBV20-1	TRBJ2-7	NA	NA	CSAGYEQYF	TGCAGTGCTGGCTACGAGCAGTACTTC
TRBV2	TRBJ1-1	NA	NA	CASSGMVDSRDEAFF	TGTGCCAGCAGTGGAATGGTAGATTCACGGGATGAAGCTTTCTTT
TRBV5-1	TRBJ2-5	NA	NA	CASSLGILQETQYF	TGCGCCAGCAGCTTGGGTATACTCCAAGAGACCCAGTACTTC
TRBV4-3	TRBJ2-4	TRBD1	NA	CASSQDRPGTAILGNIQYF	TGCGCCAGCAGCCAAGATCGCCCTGGGACAGCCATTTTGGGGAACATTCAGTACTTC